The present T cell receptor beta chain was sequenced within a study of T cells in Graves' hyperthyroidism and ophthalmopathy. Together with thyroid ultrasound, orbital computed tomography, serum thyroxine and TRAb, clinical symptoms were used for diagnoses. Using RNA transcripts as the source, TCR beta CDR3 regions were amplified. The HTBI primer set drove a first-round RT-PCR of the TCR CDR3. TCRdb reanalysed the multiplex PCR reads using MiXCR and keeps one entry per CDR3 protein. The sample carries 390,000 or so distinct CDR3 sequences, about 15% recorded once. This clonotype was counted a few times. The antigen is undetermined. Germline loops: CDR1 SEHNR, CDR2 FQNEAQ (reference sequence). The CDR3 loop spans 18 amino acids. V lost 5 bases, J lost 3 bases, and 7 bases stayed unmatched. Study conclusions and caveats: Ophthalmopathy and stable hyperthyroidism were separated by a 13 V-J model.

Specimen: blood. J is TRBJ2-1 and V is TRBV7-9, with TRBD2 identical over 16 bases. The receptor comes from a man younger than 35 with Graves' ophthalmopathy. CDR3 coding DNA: TGTGCCAGCAGCCAAGGGACTAGCGGGGGGGCCCTCTACAATGAGCAGTTCTTC. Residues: CASSQGTSGGALYNEQFF.